This TCR beta chain was sequenced for a study of cytomegalovirus exposure and HLA in healthy donors. Study context: A later analysis reported the 100 to 150 validation repertoires used the same platform as the roughly 670 first-cohort repertoires. General study results and limits: There were some public TCRs occurring in many donors, but most TCR sequences were rare. A subsequent analysis found that TCR clusters from the first cohort also tended to co-occur in the 90 to 150 validation repertoires, with approximately 95% of cluster scores above 0.

Trimming pared 2 bases from V and 9 bases from J, leaving 11 bases between. Germline V gives CDR1 SGHTA, CDR2 FQGNSA. The CDR3 contains 14 residues. About this clone itself: Its target is not known.

The donors belonged to the approximately 120-subject validation cohort, separate from the approximately 700-subject first cohort. TCRdb's table, derived via immunoSEQ multiplex PCR, lists solely in-frame clones and lacks some. Counted here are about 160,000 clones, approximately 90% occurring once; the ten biggest clones make up approximately 3.1%. This sequence joins TRBV7-2 and TRBJ1-6; D uncertain. The sequence derives from a man between 18 and 35 years old in good health and CMV-seronegative. Sequenced: PBMCs. The CDR3 loop reads CASSLFPEGSPLHF. CDR3 in DNA: TGTGCCAGCAGCTTATTCCCCGAGGGTTCACCCCTCCACTTT.